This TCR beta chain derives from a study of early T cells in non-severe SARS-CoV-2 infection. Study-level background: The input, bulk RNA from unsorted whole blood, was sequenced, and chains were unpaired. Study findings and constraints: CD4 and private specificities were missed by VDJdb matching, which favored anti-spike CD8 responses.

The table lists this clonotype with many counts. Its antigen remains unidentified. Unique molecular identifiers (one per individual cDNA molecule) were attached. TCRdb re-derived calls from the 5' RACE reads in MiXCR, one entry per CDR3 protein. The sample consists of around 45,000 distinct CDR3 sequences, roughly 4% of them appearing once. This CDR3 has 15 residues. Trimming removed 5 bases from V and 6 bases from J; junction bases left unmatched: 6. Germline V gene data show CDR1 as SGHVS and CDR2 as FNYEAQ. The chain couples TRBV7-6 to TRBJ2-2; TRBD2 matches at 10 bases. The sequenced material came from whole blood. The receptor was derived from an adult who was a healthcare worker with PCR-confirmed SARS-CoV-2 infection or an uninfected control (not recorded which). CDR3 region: CASSTGTSAPGELFF. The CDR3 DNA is TGTGCCAGCAGCACCGGGACTAGCGCCCCCGGGGAGCTGTTTTTT. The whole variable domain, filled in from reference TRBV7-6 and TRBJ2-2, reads GAGVSQSPRYKVTKRGQDVALRCDPISGHVSLYWYRQALGQGPEFLTYFNYEAQQDKSGLPNDRFSAERPEGSISTLTIQRTEQRDSAMYRCASSTGTSAPGELFFGEGSRLTVL.